This is a list of T cell receptor beta chains from one sample in a study of blood T cell repertoires in COVID-19. Method: immunoSEQ multiplex PCR; TCRdb's copy keeps in-frame clones and lacks some. The profile shows under 150,000 clones, more than 65% of them singletons. Material: peripheral blood. These receptors originate from a woman in her seventies with acute or convalescent COVID-19. CDR3s include the opening cysteine and the closing phenylalanine or tryptophan. D genes are given only for firm matches. The size entry is marked missing in some rows and otherwise reads once, few, many or a size class.

CDR3 DNA	CDR3 protein	V gene	J gene	clone size	D gene
TGTGCCAGCAGACCACAGGGGGGGTACAATGAGCAGTTCTTC	CASRPQGGYNEQFF	TRBV4-2	TRBJ2-1	few	NA
TGTGCCACCATGGTGGGGGCGAGCTATGGCTACACCTTC	CATMVGASYGYTF	TRBV10-3	TRBJ1-2	few	NA
TGTACCAGCAGTGAAGCGATGACAGGGCGGTATGGCTACACCTTC	CTSSEAMTGRYGYTF	TRBV6-1	TRBJ1-2	NA	TRBD1
TGTGCCAGCAGCGCCCTGCGGGGCGGCGAGCAGTACTTC	CASSALRGGEQYF	TRBV11-3	TRBJ2-7	few	NA
TGTGCCAGCAGCCCGGACTTTAACAATGAGCAGTTCTTC	CASSPDFNNEQFF	TRBV5-6	TRBJ2-1	NA	NA
TGTGCCAGCAGCTTTTGGACTAGCGGGGGACCCTACAATGAGCAGTTCTTC	CASSFWTSGGPYNEQFF	TRBV11-2	TRBJ2-1	NA	TRBD2
TGTGCCAGCAGCGTTTCAACAGGGGTCGGCTCTGGAAACACCATATATTTT	CASSVSTGVGSGNTIYF	TRBV9	TRBJ1-3	NA	TRBD1
TGCGCCAGCAGCTGGGGAAGGGACACAACTAATGAAAAACTGTTTTTT	CASSWGRDTTNEKLFF	TRBV5-1	TRBJ1-4	NA	NA
TGTGCCAGCAGTTATGATGGACAGTATGGCTACACCTTC	CASSYDGQYGYTF	TRBV6-5	TRBJ1-2	NA	NA
TGTGCCAGCAGCCAGGGACAGGGGACCTACAATGAGCAGTTCTTC	CASSQGQGTYNEQFF	TRBV7-2	TRBJ2-1	NA	TRBD1